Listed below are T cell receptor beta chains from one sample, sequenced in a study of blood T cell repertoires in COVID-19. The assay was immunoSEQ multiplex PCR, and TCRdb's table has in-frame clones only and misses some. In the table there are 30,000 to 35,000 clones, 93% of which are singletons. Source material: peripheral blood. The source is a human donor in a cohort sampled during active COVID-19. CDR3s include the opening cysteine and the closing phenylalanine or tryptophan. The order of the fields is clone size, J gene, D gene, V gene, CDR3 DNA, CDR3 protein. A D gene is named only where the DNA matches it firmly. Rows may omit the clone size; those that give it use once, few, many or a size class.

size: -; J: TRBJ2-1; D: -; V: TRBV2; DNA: TGTGCCAGCATCCCCAGATTAGCGCGCGATGAGCAGTTCTTC; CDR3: CASIPRLARDEQFF
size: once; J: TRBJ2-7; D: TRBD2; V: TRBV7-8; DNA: TGTGCCAGCAGCTTACTCGGTAGCGGGAACTACGAGCAGTACTTC; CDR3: CASSLLGSGNYEQYF
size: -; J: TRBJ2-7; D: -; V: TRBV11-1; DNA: TGTGCCAGCAGCTTAGACAGCCTCTACTCCTACGAGCAGTACTTC; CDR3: CASSLDSLYSYEQYF
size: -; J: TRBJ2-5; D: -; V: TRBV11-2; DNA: TGTGCCAGCAGCTTAGCAATCCTCCCCGGGATGAGGACCCAGTACTTC; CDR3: CASSLAILPGMRTQYF
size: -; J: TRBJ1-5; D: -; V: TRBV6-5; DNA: TGTGCCAGCAGTCCAGGGCCCTATAGCAATCAGCCCCAGCATTTT; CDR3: CASSPGPYSNQPQHF
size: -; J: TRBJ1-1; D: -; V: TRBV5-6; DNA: TGTGCCAGCAGCCCGGGGGGGGGCACTGAAGCTTTCTTT; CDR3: CASSPGGGTEAFF
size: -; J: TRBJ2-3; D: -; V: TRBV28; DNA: TGTGCCAGCAGTTTATGGACAGGAGGCACAGATACGCAGTATTTT; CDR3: CASSLWTGGTDTQYF
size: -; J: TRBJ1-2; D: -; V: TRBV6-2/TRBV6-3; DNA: TGTGCCAGCAGTTACCAATACAGGGCCAGGGATGGCTACACCTTC; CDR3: CASSYQYRARDGYTF
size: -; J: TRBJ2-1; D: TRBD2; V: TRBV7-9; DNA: TGTGCCAGCAGCCCCGCCTCTCAACTAGCGGGGGACGAGCAGTTCTTC; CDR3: CASSPASQLAGDEQFF
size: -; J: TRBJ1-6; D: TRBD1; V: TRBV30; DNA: TGTGCCTGGAGTGTACGGTGGGACAGCCTTCTCCGGGGTAATTCACCCCTCCACTTT; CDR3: CAWSVRWDSLLRGNSPLHF
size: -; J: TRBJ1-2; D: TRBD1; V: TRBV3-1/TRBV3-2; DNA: TGTGCCAGCAGCCCCCGGACAGGGGCGTCCTATGGCTACACCTTC; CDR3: CASSPRTGASYGYTF
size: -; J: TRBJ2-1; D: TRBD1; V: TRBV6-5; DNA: TGTGCCAGCAGTTACTCCGGGACAGGGGGCAATGAGCAGTTCTTC; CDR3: CASSYSGTGGNEQFF
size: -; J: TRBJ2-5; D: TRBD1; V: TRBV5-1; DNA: TGCGCCAGCAGCTCCAGACAGGGTAGTTTGCCGGAGACCCAGTACTTC; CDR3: CASSSRQGSLPETQYF
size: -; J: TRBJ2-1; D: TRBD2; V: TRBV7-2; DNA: TGTGCCAGCAGCTCGACTCCGGGAGGGATCTACAATGAGCAGTTCTTC; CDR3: CASSSTPGGIYNEQFF
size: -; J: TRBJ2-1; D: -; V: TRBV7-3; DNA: TGTGCCAGCAGCTTAACCAGAGGATGGAACAATGAGCAGTTCTTC; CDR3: CASSLTRGWNNEQFF
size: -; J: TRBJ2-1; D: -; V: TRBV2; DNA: TGTGCCAGCAGTGAGGAGGGGGGGCATTTCAATGAGCAGTTCTTC; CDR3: CASSEEGGHFNEQFF
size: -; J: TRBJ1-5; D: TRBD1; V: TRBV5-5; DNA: TGTGCCAGCAGCGATCTTAGACAGGGTAGCAATCAGCCCCAGCATTTT; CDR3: CASSDLRQGSNQPQHF
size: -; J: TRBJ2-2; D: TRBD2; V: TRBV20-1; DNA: TGCAGTGCTAGTGCCCGTTTCACTAGCGGGGGGGCCAGCGGGGAGCTGTTTTTT; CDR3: CSASARFTSGGASGELFF
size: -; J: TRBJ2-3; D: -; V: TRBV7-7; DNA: TGTGCTAGCAGCTTTGGGGGGATCGGGGATACGCAGTATTTT; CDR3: CASSFGGIGDTQYF
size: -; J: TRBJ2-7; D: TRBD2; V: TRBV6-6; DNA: TGTGCCAGCAGTCCTTCAATAGCGGGAGGGGACTACGAGCAGTACTTC; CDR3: CASSPSIAGGDYEQYF
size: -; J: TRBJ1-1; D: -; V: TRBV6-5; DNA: TGTGCCAGCAGCAGAGACATCCCCCGGGGAGCTTTCTTT; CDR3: CASSRDIPRGAFF
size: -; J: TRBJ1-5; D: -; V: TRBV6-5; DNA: TGTGCCAGCAGCCCGGACAGATATAGCAATCAGCCCCAGCATTTT; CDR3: CASSPDRYSNQPQHF
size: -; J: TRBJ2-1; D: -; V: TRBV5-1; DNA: TGCGCCAGCAGCACCTCAGACTCCCGCAATGAGCAGTTCTTC; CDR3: CASSTSDSRNEQFF
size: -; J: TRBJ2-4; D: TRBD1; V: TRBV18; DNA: TGTGCCAGCTCACGAGACAGGGCGCTAGCCAAAAACATTCAGTACTTC; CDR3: CASSRDRALAKNIQYF
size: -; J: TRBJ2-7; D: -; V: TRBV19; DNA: TGTGCCAGTAGTATAGAAGGGGGGGGACCCTACGAGCAGTACTTC; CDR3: CASSIEGGGPYEQYF
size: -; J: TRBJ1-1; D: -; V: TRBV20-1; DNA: TGCAGTGCTAGTCTGTGGGAGTTTAGGAACACTGAAGCTTTCTTT; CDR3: CSASLWEFRNTEAFF
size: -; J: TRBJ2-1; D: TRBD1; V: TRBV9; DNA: TGTGCCAGCAGCGCGACAGGGGGCAATGAGCAGTTCTTC; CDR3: CASSATGGNEQFF
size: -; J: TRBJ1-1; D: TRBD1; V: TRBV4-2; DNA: TGTGCCAGCAGCCAAGTCGGGACAGGGGGACGGAACACTGAAGCTTTCTTT; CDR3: CASSQVGTGGRNTEAFF
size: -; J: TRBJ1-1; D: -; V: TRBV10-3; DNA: TGTGCCATCAGTGAGGTCAGGGACACTGAAGCTTTCTTT; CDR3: CAISEVRDTEAFF
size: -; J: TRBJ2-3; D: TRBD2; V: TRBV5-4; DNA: TGTGCCAGCAGCTTGGCCGTTGGCGGGAGAAGCACAGATACGCAGTATTTT; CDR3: CASSLAVGGRSTDTQYF
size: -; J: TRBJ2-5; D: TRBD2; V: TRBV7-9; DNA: TGTGCCAGCAGCTACGGACTAGCGGGAGAGCAGGAGACCCAGTACTTC; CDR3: CASSYGLAGEQETQYF
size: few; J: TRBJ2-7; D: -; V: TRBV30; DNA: TGTGCCTGGGCTGACAGTAGCGAGCAGTACTTC; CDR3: CAWADSSEQYF